Below, 16 T cell receptor beta chains from the same sample are listed, as sequenced in a study of T cells in Graves' hyperthyroidism and ophthalmopathy. RNA transcripts gave rise to amplified TCR beta CDR3 regions. When the TCR CDR3 underwent first-round RT-PCR, the HTBI primer set was used. TCRdb re-called the multiplex PCR reads with MiXCR, one entry per CDR3 protein. The data hold about 540,000 distinct CDR3 sequences, with roughly 50% observed a single time. The specimen sequenced was peripheral blood or thyroid tissue (not recorded which). These receptors were collected from a woman younger than 35 with Graves' hyperthyroidism.

This clonotype has at least ten counts. The J gene is TRBJ1-2, the V gene TRBV6-5; TRBD1 matches at 8 bases. The V gene's germline CDR1 is MNHEY and CDR2 SVGAGI. The CDR3 covers 13 residues. Trimming at V came to 6 bases and at J to 7 bases, leaving 7 bases not matched to a gene. CDR3 in DNA: TGTGCCAGCAGCGACGCAGGGGGCGGTGGCTACACCTTC. Protein sequence: CASSDAGGGGYTF.

The chain recombines TRBV20-1 with TRBJ2-4, with D possibly being TRBD1 (5 bases). This CDR3 comprises 15 residues. V gave up 0 bases and J gave up 3 bases, with 12 bases separating them. Germline lookup yields CDR1 DFQATT and CDR2 SNEGSKA (reference sequence). CDR3 residues: CSARDMGLGKNIQYF. The CDR3 nucleotides are TGCAGTGCTAGAGATATGGGGCTAGGCAAAAACATTCAGTACTTC.

V usage is TRBV11-2 and J usage is TRBJ1-5; TRBD1 matches 7 bases. Trimming cost V 5 bases and J 5 bases; bases outside gene matches: 9. CDR3 length: 15 residues. Germline V CDR1 and CDR2: SGHAT, FQNNGV. CDR3 nucleotide sequence: TGTGCCAGCAGCCAGGCAGGGGGTCGGGATCAGCCCCAGCATTTT. Its protein is CASSQAGGRDQPQHF.

This clonotype was picked up many times. The chain has TRBV12-3 or TRBV12-4 and TRBJ1-1; the D is unclear. Deletions cut 1 base from V and 10 bases from J, with 7 bases between. The CDR3 loop spans 11 amino acids. The DNA for the CDR3 is TGTGCCAGCAGTTTAGGCAGCCTAGCTTTCTTT. Encoded protein: CASSLGSLAFF.

This chain links TRBV5-6 with TRBJ2-5, with 10 bases aligning to TRBD1. The germline gives CDR1 SGHDT, CDR2 YYEEEE. CDR3 length equals 14 residues. The ends lost 3 bases at V and 5 bases at J; junction bases unmatched: 4. The chain's CDR3 is CASSWDRGYETQYF. The CDR3 DNA reads TGTGCCAGCAGCTGGGACAGGGGATATGAGACCCAGTACTTC.

The CDR3 is CASSESRRGGYTF. The CDR3, as DNA: TGTGCCAGCAGTGAATCCAGGAGGGGTGGCTACACCTTC. The chain is built from TRBV25-1 and TRBJ1-2, with a tentative D call TRBD1 (5 bases). From germline, CDR1 is MGHDK and CDR2 SYGVNS. The CDR3 totals 13 residues. Trimming left V 1 base short and J 7 bases short, with 10 bases between.

This clonotype was seen many times. The V and J genes are TRBV6-2 or TRBV6-3 and TRBJ2-7, with 9 positions matching TRBD1. Germline CDR1 and CDR2: MNHEY and SVGEGT. The J segment lost 2 bases and the V segment lost 6 bases, leaving 11 bases of the junction unmatched. This CDR3 has 16 amino acids. The CDR3 bases are TGTGCCAGCAGCCTCCCGGGACAGGGTAGGCCCTACGAGCAGTACTTC. It specifies CASSLPGQGRPYEQYF.

There are a few counts of this clonotype. The V gene is TRBV29-1, the J gene TRBJ1-3; a possible D gene is TRBD1 (6 bases). CDR1 is SQVTM, CDR2 ANQGSEA, per germline. The CDR3 has 15 amino acids. V was trimmed by 3 bases and J by 1 base, leaving 13 bases between them. The CDR3 reads CSVESGARSGNTIYF. The CDR3 DNA is TGCAGCGTTGAGTCGGGGGCCAGATCTGGAAACACCATATATTTT.

The table lists this clonotype with many counts. The chain joins TRBV19 to TRBJ1-1, with D perhaps TRBD1 (5 bases). CDR1 is LNHDA and CDR2 is SQIVND in the germline V gene (reference sequence). Deletions cut 4 bases from V and 1 base from J, with 7 bases between. The CDR3 runs to 13 residues. The CDR3 loop is CASSRGENTEAFF. The CDR3 coding sequence is TGTGCCAGTAGTAGGGGGGAGAACACTGAAGCTTTCTTT.

Ten or more counts support this clonotype. The V call is TRBV5-1, the J call TRBJ2-5; TRBD1 agrees at 8 bases. This CDR3 spans 14 amino acids. After removal of 3 bases from V and 1 base from J, the junction contained 2 bases not matched to a gene. Germline CDR1 and CDR2: SGHRS and YFSETQ. The CDR3 sequence is CASSWGTGQETQYF. Written as DNA, the CDR3 is TGCGCCAGCAGCTGGGGGACAGGCCAAGAGACCCAGTACTTC.

This clonotype showed up many times. The V and J genes are TRBV20-1 and TRBJ1-5; D is uncertain. V lost 0 bases and J 2 bases, leaving 14 bases between the germline ends. Germline V gene sequence: CDR1 DFQATT, CDR2 SNEGSKA (reference sequence). The CDR3 runs 16 residues. CDR3 sequence (DNA): TGCAGTGCTAGAGATATTTCCGGGCACCGCAATCAGCCCCAGCATTTT. Translation gives CSARDISGHRNQPQHF.

There are many counts of this clonotype. The gene calls are TRBV24-1 and TRBJ1-5; TRBD1 might be the D (6 bases). The V end lost 4 bases, the J end lost 7 bases, and 10 bases lay between the germline ends. CDR3 size: 13 residues. Per the germline V gene, CDR1 is KGHDR and CDR2 is SFDVKD. CDR3 residues: CATSEGGQQPQHF. In DNA, the CDR3 is TGTGCCACCAGTGAGGGGGGACAACAGCCCCAGCATTTT.

This clonotype occurred many times. The genes are TRBV7-2 and TRBJ1-2; D remains ambiguous. This CDR3 is built from 15 residues. V shed 1 base and J shed 4 bases, with 13 bases lying between them. Germline V lookup: CDR1 SGHTA, CDR2 FQGNSA. The CDR3 DNA is TGTGCCAGCAGCTTAGTCTGGTCCCAGACCTATGGCTACACCTTC. Translated, it gives CASSLVWSQTYGYTF.

The chain couples TRBV20-1 to TRBJ2-2; the match to TRBD2 covers 14 bases. This CDR3 spans 16 amino acids. The V gene end was trimmed by 4 bases and the J gene end by 6 bases; junction bases not matched to a gene: 7. Germline CDR1 reads DFQATT; CDR2 reads SNEGSKA (reference sequence). The DNA for the CDR3 is TGCAGTGCTACCGGGACTAGCGGGAGATGGTCCGGGGAGCTGTTTTTT. Translating it yields CSATGTSGRWSGELFF.

This clonotype was detected ten times or more. The chain couples TRBV7-7 to TRBJ2-5; TRBD2 agrees at 11 bases. The germline V gene encodes CDR1 SSHAT and CDR2 FNYEAQ (reference sequence). With V trimmed by 5 bases and J by 3 bases, 23 bases remained unmatched. This CDR3 is 21 amino acids long. CDR3 amino acids: CASSRKWGLAVRGRAKETQYF. CDR3 DNA: TGTGCCAGCAGCCGAAAGTGGGGACTAGCGGTCAGGGGTAGAGCTAAAGAGACCCAGTACTTC.

Remarks on this clonotype: It may be a read error: a sequence one base away is much more abundant. V gene TRBV19 combines with J gene TRBJ1-1; D is undetermined. Germline V lookup: CDR1 LNHDA, CDR2 SQIVND (reference sequence). The CDR3 loop spans 14 amino acids. V lost 10 bases to trimming and J lost 1 base, with 16 bases between them. CDR3 nucleotide sequence: TGTGCCAATAAGAACCCGGGAGAGAACACTGAAGCTTTCTTT. Protein product: CANKNPGENTEAFF.